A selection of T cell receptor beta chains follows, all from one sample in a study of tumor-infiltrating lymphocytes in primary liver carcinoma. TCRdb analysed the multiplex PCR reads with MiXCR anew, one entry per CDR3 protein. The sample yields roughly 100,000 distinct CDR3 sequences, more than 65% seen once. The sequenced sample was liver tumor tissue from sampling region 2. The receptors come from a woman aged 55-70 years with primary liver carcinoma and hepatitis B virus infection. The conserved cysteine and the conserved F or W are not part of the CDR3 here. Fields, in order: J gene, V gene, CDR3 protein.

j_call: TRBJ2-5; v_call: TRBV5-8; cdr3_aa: ASSLDRLYQETQY
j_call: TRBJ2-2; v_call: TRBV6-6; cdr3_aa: VSKSSNTGELF
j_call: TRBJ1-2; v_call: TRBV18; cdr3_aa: ASSPTGRDGYT
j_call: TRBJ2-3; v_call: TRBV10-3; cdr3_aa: ATGAIESSTDTQY
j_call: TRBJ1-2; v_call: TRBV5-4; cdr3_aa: ASSLITGSYDYT
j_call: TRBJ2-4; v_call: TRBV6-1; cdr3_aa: ASTRGGELAKNIQY
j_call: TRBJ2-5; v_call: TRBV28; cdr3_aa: ASSPPHGGRETQY
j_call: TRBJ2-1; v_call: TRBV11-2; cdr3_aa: ASSLEGGENNEQF
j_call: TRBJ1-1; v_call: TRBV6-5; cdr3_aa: ASSYFGGSTEAF
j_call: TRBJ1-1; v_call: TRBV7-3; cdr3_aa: ASSTDENTEAF
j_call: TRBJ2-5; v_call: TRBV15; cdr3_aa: ATSRDGQETQY
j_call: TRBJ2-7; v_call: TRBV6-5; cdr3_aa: ASSYRGLRSKGQY
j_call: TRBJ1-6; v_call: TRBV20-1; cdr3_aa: NASGTGGQNSPLH
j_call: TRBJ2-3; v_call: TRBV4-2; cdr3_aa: ASNPVAEGADTQY
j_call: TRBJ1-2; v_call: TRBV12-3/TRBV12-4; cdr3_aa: ASSYSSTGNRGYT
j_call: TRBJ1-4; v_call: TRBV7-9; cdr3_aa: ASSWGRGNEKLF
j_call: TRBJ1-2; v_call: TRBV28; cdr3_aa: ANSIYTGERGYT
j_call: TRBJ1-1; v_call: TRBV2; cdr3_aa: ASSESSGMNTESF
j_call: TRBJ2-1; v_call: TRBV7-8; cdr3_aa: ASSPRQGPYNEPF
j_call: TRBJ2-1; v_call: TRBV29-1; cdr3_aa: GVTVLAGIYNEQL
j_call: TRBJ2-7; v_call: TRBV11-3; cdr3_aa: AGSLEGSGSYEQY
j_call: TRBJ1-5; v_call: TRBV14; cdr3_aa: ASSRAGTIQPQH
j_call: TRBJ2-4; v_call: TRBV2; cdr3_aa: ASRRPGQGWDIQY
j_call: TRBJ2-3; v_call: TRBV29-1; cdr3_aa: SVKGAQRDMQY
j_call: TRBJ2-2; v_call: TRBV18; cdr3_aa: ASSPPSGANTGELF
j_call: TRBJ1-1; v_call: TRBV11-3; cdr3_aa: ASSYGGSYTEAF
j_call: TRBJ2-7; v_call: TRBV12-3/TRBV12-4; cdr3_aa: ASSSLAHISYEQY
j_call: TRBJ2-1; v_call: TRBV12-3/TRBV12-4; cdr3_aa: ASSPPGRHEQF
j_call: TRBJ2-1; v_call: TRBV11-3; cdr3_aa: ASSPRGAWSMGNEHF
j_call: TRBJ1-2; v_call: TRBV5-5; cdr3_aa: ASKTPAGDGYT
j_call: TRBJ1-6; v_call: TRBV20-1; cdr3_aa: SASVGTQGTNSPLH
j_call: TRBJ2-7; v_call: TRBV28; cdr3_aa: ASTLRVPNEQY
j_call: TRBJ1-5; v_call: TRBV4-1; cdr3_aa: ASSQGGGSNQPQH
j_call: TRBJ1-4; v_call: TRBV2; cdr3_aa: ASRPGQGGEKLF
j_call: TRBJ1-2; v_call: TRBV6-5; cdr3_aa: VSNKGSGRSYT
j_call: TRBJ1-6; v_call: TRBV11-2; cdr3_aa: SSSSRTGNNSSLH
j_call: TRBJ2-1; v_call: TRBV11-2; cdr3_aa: ASSLERARAQQF
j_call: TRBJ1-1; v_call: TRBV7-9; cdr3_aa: ASSSTTGVGTEAF
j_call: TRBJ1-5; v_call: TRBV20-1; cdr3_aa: NATSTGAASNQPQH
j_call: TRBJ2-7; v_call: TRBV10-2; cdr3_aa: ASSDRTTLYEQY
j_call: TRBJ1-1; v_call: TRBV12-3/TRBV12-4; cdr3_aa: VSRYRVYTEAF
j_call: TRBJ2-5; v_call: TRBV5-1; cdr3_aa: ASSFRGQGTQETQY
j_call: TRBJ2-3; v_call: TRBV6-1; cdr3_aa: ASSAPGSSGRANTDTQY
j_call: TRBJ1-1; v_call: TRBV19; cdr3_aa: ASSTGTGVSLNTEVL
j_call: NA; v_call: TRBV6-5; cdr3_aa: ASKGVWGSNQTQY
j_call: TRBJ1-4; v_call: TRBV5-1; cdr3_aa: ASRASVVPQEKLF
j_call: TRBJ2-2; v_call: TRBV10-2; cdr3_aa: ATKLGGELS
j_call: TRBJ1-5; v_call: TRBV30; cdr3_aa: VWSLAAYNQPQH
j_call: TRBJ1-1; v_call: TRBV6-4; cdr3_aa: ASSVGENTEAF
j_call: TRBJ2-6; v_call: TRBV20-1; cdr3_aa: SARTGWGANVLT
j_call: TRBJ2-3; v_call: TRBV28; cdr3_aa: ASSHYRDHYQGDTQY
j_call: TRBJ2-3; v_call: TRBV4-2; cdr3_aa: ASSQDGSTDTQY
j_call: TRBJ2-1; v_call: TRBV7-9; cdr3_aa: ASNLGERGSSYNEQF
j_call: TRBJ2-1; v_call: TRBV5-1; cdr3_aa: ASSLAEGISGYNEQF
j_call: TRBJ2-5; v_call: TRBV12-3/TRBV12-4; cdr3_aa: ASSGREGRGARY
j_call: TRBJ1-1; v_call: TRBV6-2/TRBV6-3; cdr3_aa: VSGGQAEAS
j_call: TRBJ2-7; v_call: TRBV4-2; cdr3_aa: ASSQEWLYEQY
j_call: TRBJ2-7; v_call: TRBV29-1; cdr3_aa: SVTLHSVGEQY
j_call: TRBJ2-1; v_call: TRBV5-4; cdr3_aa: ASSPGAGSSYNEQF